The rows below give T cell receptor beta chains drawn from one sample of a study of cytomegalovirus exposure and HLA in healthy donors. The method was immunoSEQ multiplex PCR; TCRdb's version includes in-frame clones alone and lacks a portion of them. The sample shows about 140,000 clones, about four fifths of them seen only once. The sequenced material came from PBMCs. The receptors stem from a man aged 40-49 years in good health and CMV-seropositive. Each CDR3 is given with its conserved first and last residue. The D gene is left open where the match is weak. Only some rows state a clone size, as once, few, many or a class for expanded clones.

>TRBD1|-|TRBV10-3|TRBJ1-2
CAIRAQPGGYGYTF
TGTGCCATCAGGGCGCAGCCAGGGGGCTATGGCTACACCTTC
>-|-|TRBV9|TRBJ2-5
CASSVGLEETQYF
TGTGCCAGCAGCGTAGGACTAGAGGAGACCCAGTACTTC
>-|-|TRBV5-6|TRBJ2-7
CASSLVTYEQYF
TGTGCCAGCAGCTTGGTCACCTACGAGCAGTACTTC
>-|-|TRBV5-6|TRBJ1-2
CASSSGGGYTF
TGTGCCAGCAGCTCGGGGGGTGGCTACACCTTC
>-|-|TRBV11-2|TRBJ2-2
CASSPRAADTGELFF
TGTGCCAGCAGCCCACGAGCGGCCGACACCGGGGAGCTGTTTTTT
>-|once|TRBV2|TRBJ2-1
CASSEGRGYNEQFF
TGTGCCAGCAGTGAGGGTCGAGGGTACAATGAGCAGTTCTTC
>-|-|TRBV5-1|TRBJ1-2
CASSQDRANYGYTF
TGCGCCAGCAGTCAGGACAGAGCTAACTATGGCTACACCTTC
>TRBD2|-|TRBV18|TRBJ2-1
CASSAGLANNEQFF
TGTGCCAGCTCCGCCGGACTAGCGAACAATGAGCAGTTCTTC
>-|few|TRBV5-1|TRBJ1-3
CASRVTYSGNTIYF
TGCGCCAGCCGCGTCACTTACTCTGGAAACACCATATATTTT
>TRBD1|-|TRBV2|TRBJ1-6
CASRGQGNGSPLHF
TGTGCCAGCAGAGGACAGGGAAATGGTTCACCCCTCCACTTT
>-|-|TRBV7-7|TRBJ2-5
CASSQTDGETQYF
TGTGCCAGCAGCCAGACAGATGGGGAGACCCAGTACTTC
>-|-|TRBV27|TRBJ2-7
CASSLYAGTYEQYF
TGTGCCAGCAGTTTATACGCGGGAACCTACGAGCAGTACTTC
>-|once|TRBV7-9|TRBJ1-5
CSSSFGTSNQPQHF
TGTTCCAGCAGCTTTGGTACAAGCAATCAGCCCCAGCATTTT
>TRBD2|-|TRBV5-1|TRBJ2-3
CASSSSLAGNTDTQYF
TGCGCCAGCAGCAGCTCACTAGCGGGGAACACAGATACGCAGTATTTT
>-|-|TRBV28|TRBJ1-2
CASGQLYGYTF
TGTGCCAGCGGACAGCTCTATGGCTACACCTTC
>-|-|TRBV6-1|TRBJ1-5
CASSEWYSSNQPQHF
TGTGCCAGCAGTGAATGGTATAGTAGCAATCAGCCCCAGCATTTT
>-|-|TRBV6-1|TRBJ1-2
CASSEIGGGHAGYTF
TGTGCCAGCAGTGAAATCGGGGGAGGACACGCCGGCTACACCTTC
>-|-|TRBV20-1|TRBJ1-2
CSGGQNYGYTF
TGCAGTGGAGGCCAGAACTATGGCTACACCTTC
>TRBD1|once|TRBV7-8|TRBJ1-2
CASSSDRGGDGYTF
TGTGCCAGCAGCTCCGACAGGGGAGGAGATGGCTACACCTTC
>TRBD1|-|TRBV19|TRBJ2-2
CASSGRQGPGELFF
TGTGCCAGTAGCGGACGACAGGGCCCCGGGGAGCTGTTTTTT
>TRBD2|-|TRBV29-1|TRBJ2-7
CSVRAGTSGYEQYF
TGCAGCGTTCGGGCAGGGACTAGCGGCTACGAGCAGTACTTC
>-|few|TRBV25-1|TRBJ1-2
CASSRQSELYGYTF
TGTGCCAGCAGTAGACAGAGTGAACTCTATGGCTACACCTTC
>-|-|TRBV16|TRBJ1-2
CASSQTSGAYGYTF
TGTGCCAGCAGCCAAACCTCAGGGGCCTATGGCTACACCTTC
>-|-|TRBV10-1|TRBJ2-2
CASSHSYTGELFF
TGCGCCAGCAGCCACAGTTACACCGGGGAGCTGTTTTTT
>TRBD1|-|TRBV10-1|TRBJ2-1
CASSEFTKTGGKYNEQFF
TGCGCCAGCAGTGAGTTCACTAAGACAGGGGGAAAATACAATGAGCAGTTCTTC
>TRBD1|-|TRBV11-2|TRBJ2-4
CASSYMGQGKNIQYF
TGTGCCAGCAGTTATATGGGACAGGGTAAAAACATTCAGTACTTC
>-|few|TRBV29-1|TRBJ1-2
CSVGDRNYGYTF
TGCAGCGTCGGAGACAGGAACTATGGCTACACCTTC
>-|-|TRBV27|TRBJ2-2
CASSSQVSSAGELFF
TGTGCCAGCAGTTCACAGGTCAGCTCGGCCGGGGAGCTGTTTTTT
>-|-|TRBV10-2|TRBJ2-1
CASSERGTTAYNEQFF
TGCGCCAGCAGTGAGAGGGGCACGACTGCATACAATGAGCAGTTCTTC
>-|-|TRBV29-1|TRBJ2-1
CSVEELRDIWGNEQFF
TGCAGCGTTGAAGAGCTCAGGGACATTTGGGGGAATGAGCAGTTCTTC
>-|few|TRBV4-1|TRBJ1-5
CASSQNRGNQPQHF
TGCGCCAGCAGCCAAAATAGGGGGAATCAGCCCCAGCATTTT
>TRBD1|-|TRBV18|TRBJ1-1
CASSETGGNTEAFF
TGTGCCAGCTCAGAGACAGGGGGGAACACTGAAGCTTTCTTT
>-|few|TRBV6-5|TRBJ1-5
CASSPSGYSNQPQHF
TGTGCCAGCAGTCCTTCCGGTTATAGCAATCAGCCCCAGCATTTT
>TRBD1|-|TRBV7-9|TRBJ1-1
CASSLRGQGNTEAFF
TGTGCCAGCAGCTTACGCGGACAGGGGAACACTGAAGCTTTCTTT
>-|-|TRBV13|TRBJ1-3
CASKLQLTGAYSGNTIYF
TGTGCCAGCAAGCTGCAACTGACAGGAGCATACTCTGGAAACACCATATATTTT
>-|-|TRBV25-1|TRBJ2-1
CASSERFSSYNEQFF
TGTGCCAGCAGTGAGCGGTTTAGCTCCTACAATGAGCAGTTCTTC
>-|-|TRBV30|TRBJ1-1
CAWSVKGKRNTEAFF
TGTGCCTGGAGTGTCAAGGGGAAACGGAACACTGAAGCTTTCTTT
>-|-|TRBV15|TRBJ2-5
CATSRGGRETQYF
TGTGCCACCAGCAGAGGAGGGCGGGAGACCCAGTACTTC
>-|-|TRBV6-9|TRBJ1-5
CASSYRGASNQPQHF
TGTGCCAGCAGTTATCGGGGGGCGAGCAATCAGCCCCAGCATTTT
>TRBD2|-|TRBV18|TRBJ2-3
CASSSTTSGSSTDTQYF
TGTGCCAGCTCATCCACCACTAGCGGGAGTAGCACAGATACGCAGTATTTT
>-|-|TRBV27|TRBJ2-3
CASSLWRVDTQYF
TGTGCCAGCAGTTTATGGAGGGTGGATACGCAGTATTTT
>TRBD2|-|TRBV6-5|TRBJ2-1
CASSYSFSGSYNEQFF
TGTGCCAGCAGTTACTCGTTTAGCGGGAGCTACAATGAGCAGTTCTTC
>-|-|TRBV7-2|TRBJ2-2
CASREGTAGTGELFF
TGTGCCAGCAGGGAGGGAACGGCGGGGACCGGGGAGCTGTTTTTT
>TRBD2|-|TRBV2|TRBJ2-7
CASRLAGGTYEQYF
TGTGCCAGCAGACTAGCGGGAGGGACCTACGAGCAGTACTTC
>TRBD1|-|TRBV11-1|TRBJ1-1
CASRNPPGTGGRITEAFF
TGTGCCAGCAGGAACCCTCCCGGGACAGGGGGTAGGATCACTGAAGCTTTCTTT
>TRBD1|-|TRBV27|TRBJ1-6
CASSLAQGFSPLHF
TGTGCCAGCAGTTTAGCACAGGGGTTTTCACCCCTCCACTTT